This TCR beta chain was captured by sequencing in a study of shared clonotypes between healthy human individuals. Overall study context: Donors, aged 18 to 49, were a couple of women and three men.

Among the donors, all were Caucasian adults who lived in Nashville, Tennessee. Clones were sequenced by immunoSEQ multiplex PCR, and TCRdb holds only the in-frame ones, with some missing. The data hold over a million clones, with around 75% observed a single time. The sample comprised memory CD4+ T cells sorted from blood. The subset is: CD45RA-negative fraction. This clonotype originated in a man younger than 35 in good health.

DNA for the CDR3: TGTGCCAGCAGTTACATTGAGAATGAGCAGTTCTTC. This codes for CASSYIENEQFF. The V gene is TRBV6-6, the J gene TRBJ2-1; D not certain. Trimming took off 2 bases at V and 7 bases at J, with 6 bases between the two ends. This CDR3 spans 12 amino acids. The germline gives CDR1 MNHNY, CDR2 SVGAGI (reference sequence).